The 21 T cell receptor beta chains presented below share a single source sample, sequenced in a study of blood T cells in healthy people across ages. The second PCR ran about 6 to 12 cycles with a sample-barcoded 5' primer and J-beta primers. TCRdb recomputed calls from the 5' RACE reads with MiXCR, one row per CDR3 protein. The sample lists about a million distinct CDR3 sequences; roughly two fifths were seen once. Sequenced: blood. These receptors originate from a young man in good health.

The rearrangement joins TRBV5-1 to TRBJ1-1; a possible D gene is TRBD1 (5 bases). From germline, CDR1 is SGHRS and CDR2 YFSETQ. Trimming stripped 4 bases from V and 1 base from J, with 17 bases between. This CDR3 is built from 16 residues. CDR3: CASSPYWVGQNTEAFF. DNA of the CDR3: TGCGCCAGCAGCCCCTACTGGGTGGGGCAGAACACTGAAGCTTTCTTT.

V usage is TRBV20-1 and J usage is TRBJ2-5; TRBD2 matches 10 bases. The V and J ends lost 3 bases and 2 bases, in that order; junction bases with no gene match: 12. Germline CDR1 and CDR2: DFQATT and SNEGSKA (reference sequence). The CDR3 covers 17 residues. This chain's CDR3 is CSASRPGLAGGQETQYF. The CDR3 nucleotides are TGCAGTGCTAGCCGGCCGGGGTTAGCGGGAGGTCAAGAGACCCAGTACTTC.

This clonotype was detected only a few times. This sequence joins TRBV7-9 and TRBJ1-4; D is possibly TRBD1 (5 bases). The CDR3 runs 14 residues. Germline V gene data show CDR1 as SEHNR and CDR2 as FQNEAQ (reference sequence). Trimming left V 5 bases short and J 7 bases short, with 14 bases between. CDR3 coding DNA: TGTGCCAGCAGCAAGGGTCTTGGGGGTGAAAAACTGTTTTTT. The encoded protein is CASSKGLGGEKLFF.

A few counts support this clonotype. The J gene is TRBJ1-5, the V gene TRBV7-2; no clear D gene. Per the germline V gene, CDR1 is SGHTA and CDR2 is FQGNSA. V dropped 5 bases and J dropped 6 bases, with 11 bases sitting between them. The CDR3 is made up of 13 amino acids. CDR3 DNA sequence: TGTGCCAGCAGCCAGAGGGTCGGTCAGCCCCAGCATTTT. It codes for CASSQRVGQPQHF.

Note on this clonotype: A much bigger clone sits one base away, suggesting this may be a read error. The chain recombines TRBV7-2 with TRBJ1-2, with a tentative D call TRBD1 (5 bases). V was clipped by 2 bases and J by 3 bases, with 16 bases between them. The CDR3 has 16 residues. Germline loops: CDR1 SGHTA, CDR2 FQGNSA. The CDR3 protein is CASSLTPAGYDYGYTF. CDR3 in DNA: TGTGCCAGCAGCTTAACCCCCGCAGGGTATGACTATGGCTACACCTTC. Full variable domain (missing parts from reference TRBV7-2 and TRBJ1-2): GAGVSQSPSNKVTEKGKDVELRCDPISGHTALYWYRQSLGQGLEFLIYFQGNSAPDKSGLPSDRFSAERTGGSVSTLTIQRTQQEDSAVYLCASSLTPAGYDYGYTFGSGTRLTVV.

The rearrangement links TRBV15 to TRBJ2-1; 9 nucleotides agree with TRBD1. The end of the DNA is better explained by TRBJ2-7, so the J call may be wrong. CDR3 length: 15 residues. CDR1 and CDR2 from the germline V gene are LNHNV and YYDKDF (reference sequence). The CDR3 reads CATSKGQGAYSEQYF. CDR3 DNA: TGTGCCACCAGCAAGGGACAGGGAGCCTACAGTGAGCAGTACTTC.

The chain links TRBV20-1 to TRBJ1-5; D gene uncertain. This CDR3 has 13 residues. The germline V gene encodes CDR1 DFQATT and CDR2 SNEGSKA (reference sequence). The V gene lost 1 base and the J gene lost 0 bases, with 4 bases spanning the gap. The CDR3 sequence is CSARVYSNQPQHF. The DNA for the CDR3 is TGCAGTGCTAGAGTCTATAGCAATCAGCCCCAGCATTTT.

The rearrangement joins TRBV12-3 or TRBV12-4 to TRBJ2-7; D call uncertain. Between the trimmed V and J ends, which lost 7 bases and 3 bases, there was a span of 16 bases. The CDR3 is 14 residues long. As DNA, the CDR3 is TGTGCCAGCACCCATAGGGAAGGGAACTACGAGCAGTACTTC. Protein product: CASTHREGNYEQYF.

With respect to this clonotype: At one end the junction does not follow the germline gene, possibly because of a read error. The CDR3 nucleotides read TGTGCCAGCAGTTACTCGGGACCTCCCAATGAGCAGTGCTTC. This codes for CASSYSGPPNEQCF. The chain couples TRBV6-2 or TRBV6-3 to TRBJ2-1, with D perhaps TRBD1 or TRBD2 (5 bases each). The CDR3 sequence is 14 residues long. Germline lookup yields CDR1 MNHEY and CDR2 SVGEGT.

The CDR3 protein is CASSFGQGAGNTGELFF. The CDR3 nucleotides read TGTGCCAGCAGCTTTGGACAGGGGGCTGGGAACACCGGGGAGCTGTTTTTT. This chain connects TRBV7-8 to TRBJ2-2, with TRBD1 matching over 11 bases. The junction had 4 bases not matched to a gene; V was cut back by 3 bases and J by 1 base. Looked up from germline, CDR1 is SGHVS and CDR2 is FQNEAQ. This CDR3 region has 17 residues. Full variable domain (missing parts from reference TRBV7-8 and TRBJ2-2): GAGVSQSPRYKVAKRGQDVALRCDPISGHVSLFWYQQALGQGPEFLTYFQNEAQLDKSGLPSDRFFAERPEGSVSTLKIQRTQQEDSAVYLCASSFGQGAGNTGELFFGEGSRLTVL.

In nucleotides, the CDR3 is TGTGCCAGCAGCGTCAGGGACGGGGCCTCCCTAGCCAAAAACATTCAGTACTTC. It yields the protein CASSVRDGASLAKNIQYF. The genes are TRBV7-2 and TRBJ2-4; D tentatively fits TRBD1 or TRBD2 (5 bases each). The CDR3 has 18 amino acids. The V gene lost 5 bases and the J gene lost 0 bases, with 20 bases spanning the gap. The germline V gene encodes CDR1 SGHTA and CDR2 FQGNSA.

The chain couples TRBV12-3 or TRBV12-4 to TRBJ2-1; 9 nucleotides match TRBD1. Trimming at V came to 3 bases and at J to 6 bases, leaving 6 bases not matched to a gene. The CDR3 is 15 amino acids. In DNA, the CDR3 is TGTGCCAGCAGTTTTAAAGTACAGGGGGCCAATGAGCAGTTCTTC. It encodes CASSFKVQGANEQFF.

The chain couples TRBV7-9 to TRBJ1-2; D is ambiguous. The V and J ends lost 2 bases and 8 bases respectively, with 15 bases between them. This CDR3 has 14 residues. The V gene's germline CDR1 is SEHNR and CDR2 FQNEAQ (reference sequence). The CDR3 loop reads CASSLIGSNGGYTF. The CDR3 coding sequence is TGTGCCAGCAGCTTAATAGGGTCCAACGGGGGCTACACCTTC.

The chain combines TRBV21-1 with TRBJ1-2; the listed D gene, TRBD1, was not tested against the DNA. TRBV21-1 is an annotated pseudogene. This CDR3 spans 14 amino acids. In DNA form, the CDR3 reads TGTGCCAGCAGCCCCAACCCCCGGACCTATGGCTACACCTTC. Its protein product is CASSPNPRTYGYTF.

This clonotype was seen more than once but under ten times. The CDR3 nucleotides are TGCGCCAGCAGCTTGGAGGAGGGGACCCTCTACAATGAGCAGTTCTTC. Its protein product is CASSLEEGTLYNEQFF. The chain recombines TRBV5-1 with TRBJ2-1; TRBD2 might be the D (6 bases). V lost 0 bases, J lost 3 bases, and 13 bases lay in between. There are 16 residues in the CDR3. In germline, CDR1 is SGHRS, CDR2 YFSETQ.

This clonotype is a singleton in its sample. The V call is TRBV5-1, the J call TRBJ2-1; 10 bases line up with TRBD1. The trim removed 6 bases at V and 10 bases at J, leaving 13 bases unmatched. Germline CDR1 reads SGHRS; CDR2 reads YFSETQ. The CDR3 consists of 15 residues. The CDR3 nucleotides read TGCGCCAGCAACTGGATCGACAGGGGGCTAGGAGAGCAGTTCTTC. Translating it yields CASNWIDRGLGEQFF.

Written as DNA, the CDR3 is TGCGCCAGCAGCCAAAGGGGACCGGCGGCCACTGAAGCTTTCTTT. Translated: CASSQRGPAATEAFF. The chain employs TRBV4-1 and TRBJ1-1; D may be TRBD1 (5 bases). The CDR3 consists of 15 residues. CDR1 is MGHRA and CDR2 is YSYEKL in the germline V gene. V was clipped by 2 bases and J by 4 bases, with 14 bases between them.

In DNA form, the CDR3 reads TGTGCCAGCAGGTTAACTAGCGGGGGGGCCGATGAGCAGTACTTC. Translating gives CASRLTSGGADEQYF. The V gene is TRBV7-2, the J gene TRBJ2-5, with TRBD2 identical over 13 bases. The CDR3 totals 15 residues. The V and J ends lost 6 bases and 11 bases, in that order; junction bases with no gene match: 12. Germline V gene lookup returns CDR1 SGHTA and CDR2 FQGNSA.

The chain joins TRBV7-9 to TRBJ1-5; D is undetermined. CDR3 length: 13 amino acids. V lost 4 bases and J lost 6, with 10 bases in between. Germline V gives CDR1 SEHNR, CDR2 FQNEAQ (reference sequence). Here the CDR3 reads CASSSYNSQPQHF. CDR3 in DNA: TGTGCCAGCAGCTCCTATAATAGTCAGCCCCAGCATTTT.

This clonotype was picked up many times. This chain connects TRBV4-1 to TRBJ2-3; a weak D match, TRBD1 (6 bases). From germline, CDR1 is MGHRA and CDR2 YSYEKL. This CDR3 is built from 15 residues. Between the trimmed V and J ends, which lost 8 bases and 2 bases, there was a span of 17 bases. CDR3 nucleotide sequence: TGCGCCAGCTCGCTCGGACAGACCCACACAGATACGCAGTATTTT. Translating it yields CASSLGQTHTDTQYF.

This clonotype was counted once. This chain links TRBV9 with TRBJ2-5; tentatively, D is TRBD2 (6 bases). The J call may not be correct, given that the DNA end is closer to TRBJ2-4. The germline CDR1 and CDR2 sequences are SGDLS and YYNGEE. CDR3 size: 14 residues. DNA of the CDR3: TGTGCCAGCAGCCCTAGGGAGGACAAAAACATTCAGTACTTC. Amino acid sequence: CASSPREDKNIQYF.